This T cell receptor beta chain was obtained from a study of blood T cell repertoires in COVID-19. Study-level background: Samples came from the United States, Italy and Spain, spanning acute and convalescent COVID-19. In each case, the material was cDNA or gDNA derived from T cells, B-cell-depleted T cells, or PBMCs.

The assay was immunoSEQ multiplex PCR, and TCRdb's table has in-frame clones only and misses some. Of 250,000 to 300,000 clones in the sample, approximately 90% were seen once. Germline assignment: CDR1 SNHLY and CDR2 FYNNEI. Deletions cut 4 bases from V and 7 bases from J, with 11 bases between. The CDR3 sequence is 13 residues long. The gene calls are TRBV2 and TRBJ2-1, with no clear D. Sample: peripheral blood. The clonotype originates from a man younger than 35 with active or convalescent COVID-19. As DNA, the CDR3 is TGTGCCAGCAGTGGCGGTTTCGCGAATGAGCAGTTCTTC. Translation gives CASSGGFANEQFF.